These 6 T cell receptor beta chains were all obtained from the same sample, sequenced in a study of beta chain features in type 1 diabetes. Expressed TCRB transcripts were sequenced after all isolated RNA was converted to cDNA. The table came from immunoSEQ multiplex PCR; TCRdb's copy has only in-frame clones and leaves some out. The sample carries over 150,000 clones, approximately 7.8% recorded once. Antigens for these TCRs are unknown. The study's findings and limits: When Type 1 diabetes patients were examined, their TCRB CDR3s proved moderately but significantly shorter in all four CD4+ subsets.

The sample comprised central memory CD4+ T cells from blood. These receptors all stem from a middle-aged woman with type 1 diabetes.

This clone was recorded many times. This chain connects TRBV30 to TRBJ2-7, with D possibly being TRBD2 (6 bases). Germline CDR1 is GTSNPN and CDR2 is SVGIG (reference sequence). This CDR3 has 14 residues. V was shortened by 2 bases and J by 1 base, with 12 bases between the two germline ends. The CDR3 loop reads CAWSKLAESYEQYF. DNA of the CDR3: TGTGCCTGGAGTAAGTTAGCGGAGTCCTACGAGCAGTACTTC.

This chain connects TRBV29-1 to TRBJ1-2, with D possibly matching TRBD1 (6 bases). This CDR3 has 14 amino acids. Trimming cost V 6 bases and J 3 bases, with 17 bases left between them. Per germline, CDR1 SQVTM and CDR2 ANQGSEA. The chain's CDR3 is CSVRGTGTDYGYTF. In nucleotides, the CDR3 is TGCAGCGTGAGAGGTACAGGGACCGACTATGGCTACACCTTC. Complete variable domain (other parts from reference TRBV29-1 and TRBJ1-2): SAVISQKPSRDICQRGTSLTIQCQVDSQVTMMFWYRQQPGQSLTLIATANQGSEATYESGFVIDKFPISRPNLTFSTLTVSNMSPEDSSIYLCSVRGTGTDYGYTFGSGTRLTVV.

The sample holds a few counts of this clone. V usage is TRBV5-8 and J usage is TRBJ1-2; TRBD1 is a possible D gene (6 bases). Per the germline V gene, CDR1 is SGHTS and CDR2 is YDEGEE. The V gene lost 6 bases and the J gene lost 5 bases, with 14 bases spanning the gap. CDR3 length: 13 amino acids. CDR3 region: CASTLRGGYGYTF. Written as DNA, the CDR3 is TGTGCCAGCACCCTCCGAGGGGGTTATGGCTACACCTTC.

The V and J genes are TRBV7-3 and TRBJ2-1, with 11 bases identical to TRBD2. The germline V gene encodes CDR1 SGHTA and CDR2 FQGTGA. The ends lost 5 bases at V and 9 bases at J; junction bases unmatched: 12. The CDR3 covers 16 residues. The CDR3 loop is CASSGSLAGVPSEQFF. The DNA of the CDR3 is TGTGCCAGCAGCGGGTCACTAGCGGGAGTTCCAAGTGAGCAGTTCTTC.

This clone has a handful of counts. The chain is built from TRBV30 and TRBJ1-1; D gene ambiguous. The germline V gene has CDR1 GTSNPN and CDR2 SVGIG (reference sequence). V lost 7 bases and J 1 base, leaving 13 bases between the germline ends. CDR3 length: 13 amino acids. The CDR3 reads CALPTKGNTEAFF. In nucleotides, the CDR3 is TGTGCCTTACCGACTAAGGGGAACACTGAAGCTTTCTTT.

This clone has only a few counts. V and J are TRBV7-2 and TRBJ2-3, with D maybe TRBD1 (6 bases). Germline CDR1 is SGHTA and CDR2 is FQGNSA. V dropped 5 bases and J dropped 2 bases, with 14 bases sitting between them. The CDR3 loop spans 15 amino acids. CDR3 loop: CASSLGAAFTDTQYF. The CDR3 DNA follows: TGTGCCAGCAGCCTGGGGGCAGCATTCACAGATACGCAGTATTTT.